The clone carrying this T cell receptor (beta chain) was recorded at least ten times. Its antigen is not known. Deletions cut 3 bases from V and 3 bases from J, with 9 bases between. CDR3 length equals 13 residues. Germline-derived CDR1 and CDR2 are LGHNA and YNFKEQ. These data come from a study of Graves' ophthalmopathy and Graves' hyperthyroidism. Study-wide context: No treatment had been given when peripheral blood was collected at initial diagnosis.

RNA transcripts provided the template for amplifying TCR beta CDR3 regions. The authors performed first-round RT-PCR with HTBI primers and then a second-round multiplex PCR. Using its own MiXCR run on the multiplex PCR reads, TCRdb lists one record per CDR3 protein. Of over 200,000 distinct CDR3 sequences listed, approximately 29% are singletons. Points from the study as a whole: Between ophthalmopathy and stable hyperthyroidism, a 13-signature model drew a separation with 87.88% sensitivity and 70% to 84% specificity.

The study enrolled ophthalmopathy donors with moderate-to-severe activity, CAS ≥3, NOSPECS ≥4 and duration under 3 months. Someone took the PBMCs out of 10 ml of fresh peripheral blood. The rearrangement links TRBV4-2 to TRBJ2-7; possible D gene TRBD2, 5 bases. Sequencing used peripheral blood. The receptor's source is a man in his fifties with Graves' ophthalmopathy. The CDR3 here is CASSHARDYEQYF. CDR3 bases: TGTGCCAGCAGCCATGCTCGGGACTACGAGCAGTACTTC.